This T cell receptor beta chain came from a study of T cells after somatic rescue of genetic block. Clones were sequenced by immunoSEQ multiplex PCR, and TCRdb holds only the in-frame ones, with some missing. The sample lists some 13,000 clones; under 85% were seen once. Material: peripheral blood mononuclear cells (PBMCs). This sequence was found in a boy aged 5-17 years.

The DNA for the CDR3 is TGTGCCAGCAGTTTCCGGGAGGGCTATGGCTACACCTTC. It yields the protein CASSFREGYGYTF. V usage is TRBV5-8 and J usage is TRBJ1-2; no firm D call. V lost 5 bases, J lost 4 bases, and 12 bases lay in between. Germline V gives CDR1 SGHTS, CDR2 YDEGEE. CDR3 size: 13 residues.